One and the same sample provided the 14 T cell receptor beta chains below, sequenced in a study of tumor and adjacent non-tumor tissue in lung cancer. No cell sorting was done before RNA was extracted from the tissue. Three rounds of nested PCR, following a modified ARM-PCR protocol, produced the TCRbeta library. TCRdb re-derived calls from the multiplex PCR reads in MiXCR, one entry per CDR3 protein. The sample has about 93,000 distinct CDR3 sequences, roughly 70% seen once. Sequencing was carried out using lung tumor tissue. The receptors here all came from a man in his 60s with non-small cell lung cancer.

This clonotype occurred a few times. A much bigger clone sits one base away, suggesting this may be a read error. J is TRBJ2-7 and V is TRBV7-9, with no clear D. The CDR3 sequence is 16 residues long. CDR1 and CDR2 (germline): SEHNR, FQNEAQ (reference sequence). The CDR3 sequence is CASSPPWGGDSYKQYF. CDR3 nucleotides: TGTGCCAGCAGCCCGCCCTGGGGTGGAGACTCCTACAAGCAGTACTTC. The whole variable domain, remainder taken from reference TRBV7-9 and TRBJ2-7, is DTGVSQNPRHKITKRGQNVTFRCDPISEHNRLYWYRQTLGQGPEFLTYFQNEAQLEKSRLLSDRFSAERPKGSFSTLEIQRTEQGDSAMYLCASSPPWGGDSYKQYFGPGTRLTVT.

This clonotype occurred a few times. A much larger clone differs from this one at a single base, so this may be a read error. The J gene is TRBJ2-1, the V gene TRBV6-2 or TRBV6-3; the match to TRBD2 covers 8 bases. This CDR3 is 15 amino acids long. Germline values: CDR1 MNHEY, CDR2 SVGEGT. V dropped 4 bases and J dropped 10; count of bases not matched to a gene: 12. CDR3 loop: CASSWIAGLSGEQFF. The DNA for the CDR3 is TGTGCCAGCAGTTGGATAGCGGGGCTCAGTGGGGAGCAGTTCTTC.

Note on this clonotype: The junction departs from germline at one end; a sequencing error may be responsible. The genes are TRBV11-1 and TRBJ1-1; 7 bases map to TRBD1. The germline gives CDR1 SGHAT, CDR2 FQDESV (reference sequence). CDR3 length: 14 amino acids. Here the CDR3 reads CASSGRTGWTESFF. In DNA, the CDR3 is TGTGCCAGCAGCGGGCGGACAGGATGGACTGAATCTTTCTTT.

The genes are TRBV11-2 and TRBJ2-7; a possible D gene is TRBD2 (5 bases). From germline, CDR1 is SGHAT and CDR2 FQNNGV. Trimming took 3 bases from V and 0 from J, leaving 9 bases between them. This CDR3 region has 14 residues. Written as DNA, the CDR3 is TGTGCCAGCAGCTTTTCGGAGGCCTCCTACGAGCAGTACTTC. Its translation is CASSFSEASYEQYF.

Comment on this clonotype: The junction and the germline gene differ at one end; a read error may be behind it. This chain links TRBV6-6 with TRBJ1-5, with 8 nucleotides matching TRBD1. CDR1 and CDR2 (germline): MNHNY, SVGAGI (reference sequence). The CDR3 runs to 15 residues. The CDR3 sequence is CASNYTTGGDQPQHF. The CDR3 region has the DNA TGTGCCAGCAATTACACCACAGGGGGGGATCAGCCCCAGCATTTT.

As regards this clonotype: This CDR3 is missing its conserved last phenylalanine or tryptophan, likely due to a read error. The chain carries TRBV12-3 or TRBV12-4 and TRBJ2-6, with D perhaps TRBD2 (5 bases). CDR3 length: 16 residues. V lost 7 bases and J lost 0, with 13 bases in between. The CDR3 DNA follows: TGTGCCAGCAATCCCCGGGGTTACTCTGGGGCCAACGTCCTGACTTCC. Amino acid sequence: CASNPRGYSGANVLTS.

Turning to this clonotype: No conserved phenylalanine or tryptophan is present at the end of the CDR3, so a read error is the likely explanation. The J gene is TRBJ2-1, the V gene TRBV29-1; TRBD2 is a possible D gene (6 bases). Per the germline V gene, CDR1 is SQVTM and CDR2 is ANQGSEA. There are 14 residues in the CDR3. This CDR3 reads CSVDPREKYNKQFL. DNA of the CDR3: TGTAGCGTTGATCCCCGGGAGAAATACAATAAGCAGTTCTTA.

Remarks on this clonotype: One junction end disagrees with the germline gene, perhaps due to a read error. The rearrangement joins TRBV11-2 to TRBJ2-1; 9 bases align to TRBD2. CDR3 length: 15 amino acids. Germline V gene sequence: CDR1 SGHAT, CDR2 FQNNGV. The CDR3 DNA sequence: TGTGCCAGCAGTTCGCGGACTAGCGACTACAGTGAGCAGTTCTTC. Its translation: CASSSRTSDYSEQFF.

Comment on this clonotype: Compared with germline, one end of the junction differs, possibly owing to a read error. The chain carries TRBV10-3 and TRBJ2-5; 12 nucleotides line up with TRBD1. The V gene's germline CDR1 is ENHRY and CDR2 SYGVKD. The CDR3 covers 15 residues. The CDR3 reads CATSRDRGLQETKYF. The CDR3 coding sequence is TGTGCCACAAGCCGGGACAGGGGGCTCCAAGAGACCAAGTACTTC.

As regards this clonotype: Compared with germline, one end of the junction differs, possibly owing to a read error. This chain uses TRBV6-2 or TRBV6-3 with TRBJ1-5; weak D call: TRBD1 (5 bases). The CDR3 extends over 14 amino acids. Germline values: CDR1 MNHEY, CDR2 SVGEGT. This CDR3 reads CAISRTPHNQPQHF. The CDR3 DNA follows: TGTGCCATCAGTCGGACACCCCACAATCAGCCCCAGCATTTT.

Details on this clonotype: One junction end disagrees with the germline gene, perhaps due to a read error. This chain uses TRBV29-1 with TRBJ2-2; TRBD1 or TRBD2 may be the D gene (5 bases each). The CDR3 runs to 14 residues. Germline V gene sequence: CDR1 SQVTM, CDR2 ANQGSEA. Here the CDR3 DNA reads TGCACCGTGGGGGATTGGGCTGGCACCGGGGCGCTGTCTTTT. Protein: CTVGDWAGTGALSF.

Worth noting for this clonotype: Because the CDR3's place on the DNA is in doubt, the DNA is left out and the CDR3 is given as listed by TCRdb. The chain uses TRBV29-1 and TRBJ1-3; TRBD1, the table's D call, lacks a check against the DNA. The germline gives CDR1 SQVTM, CDR2 ANQGSEA. The length of the CDR3 is 15 amino acids, counting both ends. The CDR3 sequence is CSVRAGQHFGNTIYF.

Comment on this clonotype: This may be a read error: a much more frequent sequence differs by one nucleotide. The chain combines TRBV28 with TRBJ2-1; 8 bases agree with TRBD2. The CDR3 sequence is 15 residues long. Germline V CDR1 and CDR2: MDHEN, SYDVKM. J lost 4 bases, V lost 3 bases, and 5 bases had no gene match. The CDR3 coding sequence is TGTGCCAGCAGTTTTGTCGGGGGGGCTTACAATGAGCAGTTCTTC. It yields the protein CASSFVGGAYNEQFF.

In this sample, this clonotype turned up many times. V and J are TRBV6-5 and TRBJ1-1, with D perhaps TRBD1 (6 bases). V gave up 4 bases and J gave up 4 bases, with 10 bases separating them. Germline V gene sequence: CDR1 MNHEY, CDR2 SVGAGI. This CDR3 has 13 residues. The CDR3 here is CASSWGGLTEAFF. CDR3 coding DNA: TGTGCCAGCAGTTGGGGGGGGCTCACTGAAGCTTTCTTT.